The sequence of this TCR beta chain was determined in a study of human versus mouse CDR3 diversity and MHC coevolution. Study context: Reportedly, immunoSEQ detects one in 200,000 T cells with minimized PCR bias.

The V end lost 6 bases, the J end lost 0 bases, and 15 bases lay between the germline ends. The CDR3 is made up of 15 amino acids. Germline V gene sequence: CDR1 MNHNY, CDR2 SVGAGI (reference sequence). As to this clone: Its cognate antigen is unknown. Since no conserved phenylalanine or tryptophan closes the CDR3, a read error is the likely cause.

Study observations and caveats: Compared with mice, human CDR3s carried more deletions and insertions on average.

Sorting isolated naive CD4 T cells lacking CD45RO and expressing CD62L. Assay: immunoSEQ multiplex PCR; the TCRdb copy retains only in-frame clones and omits some. The sample contains tens of thousands of clones, about 94% of which appear only once. Specimen: naive CD4+ T cells from blood. Noted subset: CD45RO-negative CD62L-positive naive CD4 T cells. This clonotype originated in a person aged 55 to 75 in good health. The chain links TRBV6-6 to TRBJ2-7, with unresolved D. CDR3 sequence: CASSQTYSDSYEQYL. As DNA, the CDR3 is TGTGCCAGCAGCCAAACATATTCTGACTCCTACGAGCAGTACCTC.